A single count supports the clone carrying this TCR beta chain. How the authors handled the data: Amplified reference gene primers provided the basis for estimating nucleated cell counts. The data were produced by immunoSEQ multiplex PCR, yet TCRdb's version contains in-frame clones alone and is incomplete. V and J calls and clone size are those listed in that table; D and trimming were worked out from the DNA. The data hold approximately 200,000 clones, with approximately 90% observed a single time. These data are taken from a study of blood T cell repertoires in COVID-19. Study in general: From the United States, Italy and Spain came samples of acute and convalescent COVID-19.

The germline CDR1 and CDR2 sequences are GTSNPN and SVGIG (reference sequence). V gave up 8 bases and J gave up 2 bases; unmatched junction bases: 2. The CDR3 runs to 13 residues. The J gene is TRBJ2-7, the V gene TRBV30; 14 bases are shared with TRBD2. The receptor was isolated from a man under 40 with COVID-19, enrolled during active disease. The sequenced material came from peripheral blood. The CDR3 reads CATGLAGAYEQYF. The CDR3 DNA follows: TGTGCCACGGGACTAGCGGGAGCCTACGAGCAGTACTTC.